These 26 T cell receptor beta chains share one sample of origin, sequenced in a study of blood T cell repertoires in COVID-19. Clones were sequenced by immunoSEQ multiplex PCR, and TCRdb holds only the in-frame ones, with some missing. The table has some 150,000 clones, around 86% seen once. The sample was peripheral blood. The receptor set was obtained from a man between 65 and 85 years old with acute or convalescent COVID-19.

V is TRBV5-1 and J is TRBJ2-7, with TRBD1 identical over 8 bases. CDR1 SGHRS and CDR2 YFSETQ come from the germline V gene. This CDR3 is 14 amino acids long. The J segment lost 4 bases and the V segment lost 2 bases, leaving 5 bases of the junction unmatched. The CDR3 region is CASSLPGQEYEQYF. The CDR3 DNA reads as TGCGCCAGCAGCTTACCGGGACAGGAGTACGAGCAGTACTTC.

This chain joins TRBV28 and TRBJ2-1, with 8 bases identical to TRBD2. Trimming at V came to 6 bases and at J to 4 bases, leaving 8 bases not matched to a gene. This CDR3 has 15 amino acids. Germline V gene data show CDR1 as MDHEN and CDR2 as SYDVKM. The DNA for the CDR3 is TGTGCCAGCAGCACCCTGGCGGGAGGATACAATGAGCAGTTCTTC. It yields the protein CASSTLAGGYNEQFF.

This chain uses TRBV19 with TRBJ2-3; TRBD2 matches at 7 bases. In germline, CDR1 is LNHDA, CDR2 SQIVND (reference sequence). With V trimmed by 0 bases and J by 5 bases, 11 bases remained unmatched. CDR3 size: 17 residues. CDR3: CASSIDRGEGLRDTQYF. The CDR3 DNA reads as TGTGCCAGTAGTATAGATCGCGGGGAGGGCCTACGAGATACGCAGTATTTT.

This clone has more than one count but fewer than ten. V usage is TRBV11-2 and J usage is TRBJ2-2; 12 nucleotides agree with TRBD1. With 3 bases clipped from V and 2 bases from J, the junction kept 10 bases outside the gene matches. Germline V gene lookup returns CDR1 SGHAT and CDR2 FQNNGV. The CDR3 contains 19 residues. The CDR3 sequence: CASSFPWGQGADNTGELFF. CDR3 nucleotides: TGTGCCAGCAGCTTCCCTTGGGGACAGGGGGCCGACAACACCGGGGAGCTGTTTTTT.

The chain uses TRBV6-5 and TRBJ2-3; TRBD1 is a possible D gene (6 bases). The CDR3 covers 15 residues. The V gene's germline CDR1 is MNHEY and CDR2 SVGAGI. Between the trimmed V and J ends, which lost 2 bases and 2 bases, there was a span of 11 bases. The CDR3 nucleotides are TGTGCCAGCAGTTACACCGGGACAATCACAGATACGCAGTATTTT. It encodes CASSYTGTITDTQYF.

The V call is TRBV9, the J call TRBJ1-4; 12 bases are a match to TRBD1. The CDR3 contains 17 residues. Germline V CDR1 and CDR2: SGDLS, YYNGEE. V dropped 4 bases and J dropped 4; count of bases not matched to a gene: 8. The chain's CDR3 is CASSFRDRGPSNEKLFF. Here the CDR3 DNA reads TGTGCCAGCAGCTTCCGGGACAGGGGGCCCAGTAATGAAAAACTGTTTTTT.

This clone showed up just once. V and J are TRBV18 and TRBJ2-3; possibly TRBD2 for D (6 bases). CDR3 length equals 15 residues. V was trimmed by 4 bases and J by 4 bases, leaving 15 bases between them. Per germline, CDR1 KGHSH and CDR2 LQKENI. The CDR3 DNA sequence: TGTGCCAGCTCACTCCTAGCGTCAGGAGCAGATACGCAGTATTTT. Translating it yields CASSLLASGADTQYF.

The CDR3 region is CASSLADSLNYGYTF. CDR3 in DNA: TGTGCCAGCAGCTTGGCCGACAGCCTGAACTATGGCTACACCTTC. The chain links TRBV5-4 to TRBJ1-2; possibly TRBD1 for D (5 bases). Between the trimmed V and J ends, which lost 0 bases and 2 bases, there was a span of 11 bases. CDR3 length: 15 amino acids. From germline, CDR1 is SGHNT and CDR2 YYREEE (reference sequence). Looking up the rest from reference TRBV5-4 and TRBJ1-2 gives the full variable domain: ETGVTQSPTHLIKTRGQQVTLRCSSQSGHNTVSWYQQALGQGPQFIFQYYREEENGRGNFPPRFSGLQFPNYSSELNVNALELDDSALYLCASSLADSLNYGYTFGSGTRLTVV.

This sequence joins TRBV6-2 or TRBV6-3 and TRBJ2-3, with TRBD1 identical over 10 bases. CDR1 and CDR2 (germline): MNHEY, SVGEGT. The CDR3 runs 17 residues. Trimming removed 0 bases from V and 4 bases from J; junction bases left unmatched: 7. CDR3 sequence reads: CASSYSIDRGHPDTQYF. CDR3 in DNA: TGTGCCAGCAGTTACTCGATCGACAGGGGGCACCCAGATACGCAGTATTTT.

The chain has TRBV7-2 and TRBJ2-5; 7 nucleotides match TRBD2. Trimming cost V 1 base and J 3 bases; bases outside gene matches: 5. CDR1 is SGHTA and CDR2 is FQGNSA in the germline V gene. CDR3 length: 15 amino acids. In DNA form, the CDR3 reads TGTGCCAGCAGCTTAGGAGGGAGGGCCGAAGAGACCCAGTACTTC. The encoded protein is CASSLGGRAEETQYF. The complete variable domain, with remaining parts taken from reference TRBV7-2 and TRBJ2-5, reads GAGVSQSPSNKVTEKGKDVELRCDPISGHTALYWYRQSLGQGLEFLIYFQGNSAPDKSGLPSDRFSAERTGGSVSTLTIQRTQQEDSAVYLCASSLGGRAEETQYFGPGTRLLVL.

This chain connects TRBV27 to TRBJ2-7; 8 bases are a match to TRBD2. This CDR3 region has 17 residues. V shed 3 bases, J shed 2 bases, and the junction held 12 bases outside the gene matches. Germline assignment: CDR1 MNHEY and CDR2 SMNVEV (reference sequence). The CDR3 nucleotides read TGTGCCAGCAGTTTTTGTCTAGCGGGCCCTTTTACCTACGAGCAGTACTTC. Encoded protein: CASSFCLAGPFTYEQYF.

The chain combines TRBV7-9 with TRBJ2-3, with 12 bases lining up with TRBD2. CDR1 is SEHNR, CDR2 FQNEAQ, per germline (reference sequence). The CDR3 sequence is 17 residues long. V lost 5 bases, J lost 4 bases, and 10 bases stayed unmatched. In DNA form, the CDR3 reads TGTGCCAGCAGCGATGCCCCGACTAGCGGGAGCCCAGATACGCAGTATTTT. This translates into CASSDAPTSGSPDTQYF.

This clone occurred many times. The rearrangement links TRBV3-1 (or the pseudogene TRBV3-2) to TRBJ1-6; 10 nucleotides match TRBD1. J gave up 8 bases and V 4 bases, and 2 bases lay outside the gene matches. Germline V gene data show CDR1 as LGHDT and CDR2 as YNNKEL (reference sequence). This CDR3 has 14 residues. In nucleotides, the CDR3 is TGTGCCAGCAGCCGCGGGACAGGGGATTCACCCCTCCACTTT. Residues: CASSRGTGDSPLHF.

The chain has TRBV4-3 and TRBJ2-3; 11 nucleotides agree with TRBD2. Germline loops: CDR1 LGHNA, CDR2 YSLEER. The CDR3 has 18 amino acids. V lost 0 bases, J lost 2 bases, and 7 bases stayed unmatched. The CDR3 DNA follows: TGCGCCAGCAGCCAAGATCTACGACTAGCGGGGAACACAGATACGCAGTATTTT. It codes for CASSQDLRLAGNTDTQYF.

The chain carries TRBV29-1 and TRBJ2-2; 11 bases fit TRBD1. The CDR3 contains 13 residues. CDR1 and CDR2 from the germline V gene are SQVTM and ANQGSEA. With V trimmed by 4 bases and J by 5 bases, 0 bases remained unmatched. The CDR3 protein is CSVGDRGTGELFF. The CDR3 bases are TGCAGCGTTGGGGACAGGGGGACCGGGGAGCTGTTTTTT.

The V gene is TRBV30, the J gene TRBJ2-2, with D perhaps matching TRBD2 (6 bases). From germline, CDR1 is GTSNPN and CDR2 SVGIG (reference sequence). The CDR3 is 14 amino acids. Trimming cost V 4 bases and J 0 bases, with 9 bases left between them. CDR3 sequence reads: CAWIRGTNTGELFF. For the CDR3, the DNA is TGTGCCTGGATACGGGGGACGAACACCGGGGAGCTGTTTTTT.

The genes are TRBV19 and TRBJ2-2, with 10 bases lining up with TRBD2. Per the germline V gene, CDR1 is LNHDA and CDR2 is SQIVND (reference sequence). The CDR3 runs to 16 residues. The J segment lost 7 bases and the V segment lost 5 bases, leaving 10 bases of the junction unmatched. CDR3 amino acids: CASSVKGTSAGGELFF. DNA of the CDR3: TGTGCCAGTAGTGTTAAGGGGACTAGCGCAGGCGGGGAGCTGTTTTTT.

The V call is TRBV6-5, the J call TRBJ2-2, with a tentative D call TRBD2 (6 bases). The CDR3 runs 14 residues. Per germline, CDR1 MNHEY and CDR2 SVGAGI. V lost 7 bases and J 5 bases, leaving 14 bases between the germline ends. DNA for the CDR3: TGTGCCAGCACGGGACTCCTTAGTACCGGGGAGCTGTTTTTT. Protein product: CASTGLLSTGELFF.

The rearrangement joins TRBV5-4 to TRBJ2-5, with 12 bases matching TRBD2. CDR3 length: 17 residues. Germline CDR1 is SGHNT and CDR2 is YYREEE (reference sequence). Unmatched junction bases numbered 10, after V lost 2 bases and J lost 5 bases. CDR3 in amino acids: CASSLRTSGTMRETQYF. The CDR3, as DNA: TGTGCCAGCAGCTTACGGACTAGCGGGACCATGAGGGAGACCCAGTACTTC.

In this sample, this clone turned up a few times. The J gene is TRBJ2-7, the V gene TRBV5-4, with 11 positions matching TRBD2. Germline lookup yields CDR1 SGHNT and CDR2 YYREEE (reference sequence). CDR3 length: 16 residues. V shed 3 bases and J 3 bases; nucleotides not matched to a gene: 8. CDR3 region: CASSSGGSGRGYEQYF. CDR3 in DNA: TGTGCCAGCAGCTCCGGTGGTAGCGGGAGGGGCTACGAGCAGTACTTC.

The chain joins TRBV9 to TRBJ2-3; 11 bases line up with TRBD2. Germline trimming cut 3 bases from V and 8 bases from J; bases unmatched to any gene: 5. The CDR3 has 14 residues. Germline CDR1 reads SGDLS; CDR2 reads YYNGEE. The CDR3 nucleotides read TGTGCCAGCAGCGAACTAGCGGGAGTGGCTACGCAGTATTTT. Encoded protein: CASSELAGVATQYF. Variable domain in full (rest from reference TRBV9 and TRBJ2-3): DSGVTQTPKHLITATGQRVTLRCSPRSGDLSVYWYQQSLDQGLQFLIQYYNGEERAKGNILERFSAQQFPDLHSELNLSSLELGDSALYFCASSELAGVATQYFGPGTRLTVL.

The V gene is TRBV5-6, the J gene TRBJ2-1; the match to TRBD1 covers 8 bases. The CDR3 loop spans 13 amino acids. J lost 15 bases, V lost 0 bases, and 8 bases had no gene match. Germline lookup yields CDR1 SGHDT and CDR2 YYEEEE. The CDR3 here is CASSLATDRAPFF. CDR3 sequence (DNA): TGTGCCAGCAGCTTGGCGACGGACAGGGCCCCGTTCTTC.

The rearrangement uses TRBV29-1 and TRBJ1-1; weak D call: TRBD1 (5 bases). V was cut by 4 bases and J by 1 base, with 7 bases left in between. In germline, CDR1 is SQVTM, CDR2 ANQGSEA. This CDR3 is built from 12 residues. CDR3 amino acids: CSVVGPNTEAFF. The CDR3 DNA sequence: TGCAGCGTTGTGGGGCCGAACACTGAAGCTTTCTTT.

The CDR3: CSVETGANEKLFF. The CDR3 DNA sequence: TGCAGCGTTGAGACAGGGGCCAATGAAAAACTGTTTTTT. V usage is TRBV29-1 and J usage is TRBJ1-4, with 8 bases matching TRBD1. The ends lost 3 bases at V and 5 bases at J; junction bases unmatched: 2. The length of the CDR3 is 13 residues. Per germline, CDR1 SQVTM and CDR2 ANQGSEA.

V and J are TRBV30 and TRBJ1-4, with D unresolved. Germline V gives CDR1 GTSNPN, CDR2 SVGIG (reference sequence). V lost 0 bases, J lost 12 bases, and 14 bases lay in between. The CDR3 runs to 13 residues. The DNA for the CDR3 is TGTGCCTGGAGTGTGGAGGGAGACGGGCAACTGTTTTTT. It translates to CAWSVEGDGQLFF.

V usage is TRBV6-5 and J usage is TRBJ1-4; D call uncertain. This CDR3 region has 14 residues. V shed 9 bases and J shed 4 bases, with 15 bases lying between them. The V gene's germline CDR1 is MNHEY and CDR2 SVGAGI. DNA for the CDR3: TGTGCCAGTGGAGGCCTGTGGCTTAATGAAAAACTGTTTTTT. As protein: CASGGLWLNEKLFF.